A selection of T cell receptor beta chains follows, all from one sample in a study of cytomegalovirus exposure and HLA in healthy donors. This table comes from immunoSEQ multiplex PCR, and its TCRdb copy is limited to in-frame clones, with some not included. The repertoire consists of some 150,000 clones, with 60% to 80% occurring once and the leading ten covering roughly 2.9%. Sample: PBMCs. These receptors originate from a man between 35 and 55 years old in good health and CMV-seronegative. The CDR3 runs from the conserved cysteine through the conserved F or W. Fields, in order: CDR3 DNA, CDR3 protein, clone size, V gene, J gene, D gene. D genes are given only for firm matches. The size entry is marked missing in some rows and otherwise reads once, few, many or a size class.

TGTGCCAGCAGCCCTTTAACTAGCGGGTTCCAAGAGACCCAGTACTTC	CASSPLTSGFQETQYF	NA	TRBV4-2	TRBJ2-5	TRBD2
TGTGCCAGCAGTTTTAGGGAGGGCAATAGCACAGATACGCAGTATTTT	CASSFREGNSTDTQYF	NA	TRBV27	TRBJ2-3	TRBD2
TGTGCCAGCAGCTTAGATGGGCTGACAGGGGGATCGGCGGATGGCTACACCTTC	CASSLDGLTGGSADGYTF	NA	TRBV11-2	TRBJ1-2	TRBD1
TGTGCCAGCAGTTTGTCGGGGCGGGGGGGGACCTACGAGCAGTACTTC	CASSLSGRGGTYEQYF	NA	TRBV28	TRBJ2-7	TRBD2
TGTGCCAGCAGTGAAGCCACAGGGACAGGGGGAGCCAAAAACATTCAGTACTTC	CASSEATGTGGAKNIQYF	NA	TRBV2	TRBJ2-4	TRBD1
TGTGCCAGCAGTGTGGGGTGGGGGACTTACAATGAGCAGTTCTTC	CASSVGWGTYNEQFF	NA	TRBV27	TRBJ2-1	NA
TGTGCCAGCAGTTATTCGACGGGAACGGGTACGCAGTATTTT	CASSYSTGTGTQYF	once	TRBV6-5	TRBJ2-3	NA
TGCGCCAGCAGCGACCTGGGGGGCGAGCAGTACTTC	CASSDLGGEQYF	few	TRBV4-1	TRBJ2-7	NA
TGTGCCTGGAGTGGGACTAGCGGGGGGGCCGGGGAGCTGTTTTTT	CAWSGTSGGAGELFF	NA	TRBV30	TRBJ2-2	TRBD2
TGTGCCAGTAGGGCTCCTTGGACAGGTGGCTACACCTTC	CASRAPWTGGYTF	NA	TRBV19	TRBJ1-2	TRBD1
TGTGCCAGCAGCTTGACCGGGACAGGGGGCGAGCAGTACTTC	CASSLTGTGGEQYF	NA	TRBV7-2	TRBJ2-7	TRBD1
TGCGCCAGCAGCCAATTAGTTCTTAATACGCAGTATTTT	CASSQLVLNTQYF	NA	TRBV4-1	TRBJ2-3	NA
TGTGCCTGGAGGCCGGGACTAGCAGCAGATACGCAGTATTTT	CAWRPGLAADTQYF	once	TRBV30	TRBJ2-3	TRBD2
TGTGCCAGCAGCCTGACAGGGGGAGATAATCAGCCCCAGCATTTT	CASSLTGGDNQPQHF	NA	TRBV5-5	TRBJ1-5	TRBD1